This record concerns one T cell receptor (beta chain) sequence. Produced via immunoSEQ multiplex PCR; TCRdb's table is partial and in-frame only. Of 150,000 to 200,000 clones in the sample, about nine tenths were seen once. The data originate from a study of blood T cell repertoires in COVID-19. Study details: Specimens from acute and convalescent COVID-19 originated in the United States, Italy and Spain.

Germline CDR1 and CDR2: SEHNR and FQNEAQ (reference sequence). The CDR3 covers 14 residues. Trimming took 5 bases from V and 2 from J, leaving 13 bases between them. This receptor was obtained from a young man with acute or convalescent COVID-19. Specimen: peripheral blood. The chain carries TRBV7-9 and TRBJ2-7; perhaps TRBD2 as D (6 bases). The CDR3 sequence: CASSRPGDPYEQYF. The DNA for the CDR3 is TGTGCCAGCAGCCGCCCGGGGGACCCCTACGAGCAGTACTTC.